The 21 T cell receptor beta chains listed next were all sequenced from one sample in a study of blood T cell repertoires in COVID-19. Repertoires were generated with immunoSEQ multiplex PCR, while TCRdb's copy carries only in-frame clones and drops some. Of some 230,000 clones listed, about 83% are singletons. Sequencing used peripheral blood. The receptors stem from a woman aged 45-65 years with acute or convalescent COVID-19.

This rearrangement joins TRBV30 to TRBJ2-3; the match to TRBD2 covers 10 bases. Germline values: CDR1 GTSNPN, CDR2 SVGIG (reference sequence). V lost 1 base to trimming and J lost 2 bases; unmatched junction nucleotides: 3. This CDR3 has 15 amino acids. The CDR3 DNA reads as TGTGCCTGGAGTGGGGGACTAGCGTTCACAGATACGCAGTATTTT. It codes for CAWSGGLAFTDTQYF.

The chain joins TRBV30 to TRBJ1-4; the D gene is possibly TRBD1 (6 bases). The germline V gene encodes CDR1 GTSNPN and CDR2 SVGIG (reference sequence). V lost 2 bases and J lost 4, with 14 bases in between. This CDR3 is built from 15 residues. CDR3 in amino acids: CAWSRKTGGNEKLFF. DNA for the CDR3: TGTGCCTGGAGTCGCAAGACAGGAGGTAATGAAAAACTGTTTTTT.

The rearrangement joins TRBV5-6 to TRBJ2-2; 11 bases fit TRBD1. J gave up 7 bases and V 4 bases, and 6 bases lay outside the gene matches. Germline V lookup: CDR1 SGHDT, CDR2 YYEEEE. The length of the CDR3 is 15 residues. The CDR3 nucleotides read TGTGCCAGCAGCCCCCGGACAGGGGGCTTCGGGGAGCTGTTTTTT. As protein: CASSPRTGGFGELFF.

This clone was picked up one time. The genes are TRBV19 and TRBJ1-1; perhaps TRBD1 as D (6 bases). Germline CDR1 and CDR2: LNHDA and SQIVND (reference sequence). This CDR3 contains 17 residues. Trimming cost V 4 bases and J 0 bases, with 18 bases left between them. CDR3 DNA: TGTGCCAGTAGTAAAAAATTCGGGACATCCATGAACACTGAAGCTTTCTTT. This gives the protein CASSKKFGTSMNTEAFF. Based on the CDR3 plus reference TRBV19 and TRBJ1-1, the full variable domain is DGGITQSPKYLFRKEGQNVTLSCEQNLNHDAMYWYRQDPGQGLRLIYYSQIVNDFQKGDIAEGYSVSREKKESFPLTVTSAQKNPTAFYLCASSKKFGTSMNTEAFFGQGTRLTVV.

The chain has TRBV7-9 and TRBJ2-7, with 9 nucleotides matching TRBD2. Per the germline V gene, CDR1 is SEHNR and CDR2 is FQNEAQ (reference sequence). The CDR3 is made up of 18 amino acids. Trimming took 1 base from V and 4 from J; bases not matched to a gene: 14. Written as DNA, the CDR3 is TGTGCCAGCAGCTTAGTGGGGGTGAGGCGGGAGGGCCTTTACGAGCAGTACTTC. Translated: CASSLVGVRREGLYEQYF.

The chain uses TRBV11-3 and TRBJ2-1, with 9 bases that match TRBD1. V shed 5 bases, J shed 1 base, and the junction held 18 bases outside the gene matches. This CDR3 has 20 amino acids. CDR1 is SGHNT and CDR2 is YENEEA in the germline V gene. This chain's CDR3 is CASSRYTGQGVNTSYNEQFF. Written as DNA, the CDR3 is TGTGCCAGCAGCCGCTACACGGGACAGGGCGTTAATACTTCCTACAATGAGCAGTTCTTC.

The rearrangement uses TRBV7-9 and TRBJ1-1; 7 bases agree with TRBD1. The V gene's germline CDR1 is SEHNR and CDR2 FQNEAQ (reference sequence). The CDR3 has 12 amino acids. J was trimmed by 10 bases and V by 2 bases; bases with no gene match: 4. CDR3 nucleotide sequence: TGTGCCAGCAGCTTAAAGACAGGGTCAGCTTTCTTT. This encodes CASSLKTGSAFF.

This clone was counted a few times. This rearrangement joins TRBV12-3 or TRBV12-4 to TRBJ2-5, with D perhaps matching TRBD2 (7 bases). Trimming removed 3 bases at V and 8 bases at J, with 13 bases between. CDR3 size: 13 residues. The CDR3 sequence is CASSFGGGGTQYF. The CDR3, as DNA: TGTGCCAGCAGTTTTGGGGGCGGGGGAACCCAGTACTTC.

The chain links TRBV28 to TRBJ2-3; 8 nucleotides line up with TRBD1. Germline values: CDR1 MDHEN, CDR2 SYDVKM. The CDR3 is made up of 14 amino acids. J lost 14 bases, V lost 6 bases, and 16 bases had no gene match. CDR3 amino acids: CASSPKGQGRIPYF. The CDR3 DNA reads TGTGCCAGCAGCCCTAAAGGACAGGGAAGGATTCCGTATTTT.

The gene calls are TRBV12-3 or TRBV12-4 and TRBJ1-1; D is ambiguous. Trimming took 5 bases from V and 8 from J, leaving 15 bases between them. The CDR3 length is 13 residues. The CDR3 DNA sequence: TGTGCCAGCAGTCGCGAACTAGCAACGGAAGCTTTCTTT. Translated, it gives CASSRELATEAFF.

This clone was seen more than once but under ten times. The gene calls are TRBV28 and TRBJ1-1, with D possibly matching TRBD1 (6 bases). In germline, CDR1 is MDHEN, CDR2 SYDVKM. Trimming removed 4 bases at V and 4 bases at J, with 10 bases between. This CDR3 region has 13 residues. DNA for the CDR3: TGTGCCAGCAGTTCGGTGGGGGCCACTGAAGCTTTCTTT. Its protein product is CASSSVGATEAFF.

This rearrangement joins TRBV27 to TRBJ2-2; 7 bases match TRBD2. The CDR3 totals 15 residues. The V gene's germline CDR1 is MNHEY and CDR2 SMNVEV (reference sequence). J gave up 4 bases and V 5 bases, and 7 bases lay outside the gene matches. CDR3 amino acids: CASSPRRGSTGELFF. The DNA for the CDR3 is TGTGCCAGCAGTCCGAGGCGGGGGTCCACCGGGGAGCTGTTTTTT.

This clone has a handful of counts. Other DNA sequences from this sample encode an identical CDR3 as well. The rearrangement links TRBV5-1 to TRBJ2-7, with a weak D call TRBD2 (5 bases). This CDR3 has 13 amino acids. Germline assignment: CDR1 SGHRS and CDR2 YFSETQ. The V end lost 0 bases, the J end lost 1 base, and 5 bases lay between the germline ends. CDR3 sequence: CASSLAGSYEQYF. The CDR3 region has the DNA TGCGCCAGCAGCTTGGCGGGGTCCTACGAGCAGTACTTC.

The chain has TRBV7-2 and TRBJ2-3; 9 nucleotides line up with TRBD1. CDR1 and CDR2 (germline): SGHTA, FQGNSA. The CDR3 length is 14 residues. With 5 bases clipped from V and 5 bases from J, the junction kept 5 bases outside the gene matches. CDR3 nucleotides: TGTGCCAGCAGCCAGGACAGGGGTCGAGATACGCAGTATTTT. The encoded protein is CASSQDRGRDTQYF.

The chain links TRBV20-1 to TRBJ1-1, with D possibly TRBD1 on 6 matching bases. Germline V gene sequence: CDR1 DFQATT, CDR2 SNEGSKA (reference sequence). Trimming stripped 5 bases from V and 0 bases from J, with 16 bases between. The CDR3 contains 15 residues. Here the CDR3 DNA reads TGCAGTGCTGGTGGGATCGGACAGTTGAACACTGAAGCTTTCTTT. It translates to CSAGGIGQLNTEAFF.

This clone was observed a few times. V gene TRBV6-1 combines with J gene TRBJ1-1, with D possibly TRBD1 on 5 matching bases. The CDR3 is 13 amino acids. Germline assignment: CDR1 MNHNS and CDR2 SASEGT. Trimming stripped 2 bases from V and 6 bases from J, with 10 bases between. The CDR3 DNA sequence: TGTGCCAGCAGTGAATCAGGGATCCCTGAAGCTTTCTTT. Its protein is CASSESGIPEAFF.

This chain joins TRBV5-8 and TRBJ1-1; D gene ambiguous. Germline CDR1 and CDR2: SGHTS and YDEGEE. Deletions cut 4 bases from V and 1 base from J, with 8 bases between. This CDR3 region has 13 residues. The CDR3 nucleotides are TGTGCCAGCAGCCTGAACAAGAACACTGAAGCTTTCTTT. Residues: CASSLNKNTEAFF.

CDR3 DNA: TGTGCCAGCAGTTTGGGCGGGGATCAGCCCCAGCATTTT. It yields the protein CASSLGGDQPQHF. This chain joins TRBV6-6 and TRBJ1-5; D is uncertain. The V gene lost 4 bases and the J gene lost 5 bases, with 9 bases spanning the gap. Germline V lookup: CDR1 MNHNY, CDR2 SVGAGI (reference sequence). The length of the CDR3 is 13 residues.

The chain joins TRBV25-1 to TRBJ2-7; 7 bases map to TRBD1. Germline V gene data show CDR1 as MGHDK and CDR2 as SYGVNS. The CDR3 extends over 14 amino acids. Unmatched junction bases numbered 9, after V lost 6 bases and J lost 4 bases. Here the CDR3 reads CASRPHGTAYEQYF. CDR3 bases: TGTGCCAGCAGGCCCCACGGGACAGCGTACGAGCAGTACTTC.

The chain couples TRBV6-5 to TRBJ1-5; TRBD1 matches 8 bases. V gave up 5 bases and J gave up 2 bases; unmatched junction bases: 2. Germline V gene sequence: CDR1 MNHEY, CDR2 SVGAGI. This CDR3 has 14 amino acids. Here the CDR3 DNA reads TGTGCCAGCAGTCAGACAGGGGGCAATCAGCCCCAGCATTTT. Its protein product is CASSQTGGNQPQHF.

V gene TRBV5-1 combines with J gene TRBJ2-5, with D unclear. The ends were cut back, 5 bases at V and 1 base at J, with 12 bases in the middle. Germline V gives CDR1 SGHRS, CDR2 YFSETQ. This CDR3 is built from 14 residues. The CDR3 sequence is CASSPGRGQETQYF. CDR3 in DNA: TGCGCCAGCAGTCCCGGTAGAGGCCAAGAGACCCAGTACTTC. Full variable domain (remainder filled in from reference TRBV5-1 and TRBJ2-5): KAGVTQTPRYLIKTRGQQVTLSCSPISGHRSVSWYQQTPGQGLQFLFEYFSETQRNKGNFPGRFSGRQFSNSRSEMNVSTLELGDSALYLCASSPGRGQETQYFGPGTRLLVL.